This passage covers 3 T cell receptor beta chains from one sample sequenced in a study of CD8 T cells in Susac syndrome. Reverse transcription of about 0.5 to 1 ug RNA used random hexamers. A single record per CDR3 protein comes from TCRdb applying MiXCR to the immunoSEQ multiplex PCR reads. The sample lists 150,000 to 200,000 distinct CDR3 sequences, under 95% occurring once. The source material was CD4+ T cells from PBMCs. The receptors stem from a human donor in good health.

The V call is TRBV25-1, the J call TRBJ1-1, with D possibly being TRBD1 (5 bases). Germline values: CDR1 MGHDK, CDR2 SYGVNS. The CDR3 spans 12 residues. With 6 bases removed from V and 5 bases from J, the gap between germline ends came to 10 bases. DNA for the CDR3: TGTGCCAGCAGGGGGCGATTGACTGAAGCTTTCTTT. It codes for CASRGRLTEAFF.

This clonotype has only one observation. This chain joins TRBV29-1 and TRBJ2-2; TRBD1 agrees at 9 bases. CDR1 is SQVTM and CDR2 is ANQGSEA in the germline V gene. The CDR3 has 14 residues. After removal of 3 bases from V and 4 bases from J, the junction contained 3 bases not matched to a gene. The CDR3 sequence is CSVDRGQGTGELFF. The DNA for the CDR3 is TGCAGCGTTGACAGGGGACAGGGCACCGGGGAGCTGTTTTTT.

J is TRBJ2-6 and V is TRBV9; D is unclear. The CDR3 covers 14 residues. V gave up 1 base and J gave up 4 bases, with 6 bases separating them. Germline CDR1 is SGDLS and CDR2 is YYNGEE. CDR3 in DNA: TGTGCCAGCAGCGTACAACAGGGGGCCAACGTCCTGACTTTC. Protein product: CASSVQQGANVLTF.